Below, one TCR beta chain is given with its context. The specificity of this receptor is unknown. Per-base qualities were not stored, and no clone one base away is much larger. The data stem from a study of PD-1 blockade in classical Hodgkin lymphoma (TCRdb year 2020). In the study overall: Nivolumab dosing was 3 mg/kg intravenously every 2 weeks, continuing until either disease progression or unacceptable toxicity. A peripheral blood immune signature of response to PD-1 blockade in classical Hodgkin lymphoma was defined using TCR beta sequencing and CyTOF.

What the time point label conveys for this sample: cycle 2 day 1 (C2D1) of nivolumab. All trial patients had relapsed after autologous stem cell transplantation, with cohorts A, B and C differing in prior brentuximab vedotin exposure. The trial cohort comprised approximately 55 patients with relapsed/refractory classical Hodgkin lymphoma whose best overall responses were complete response, partial response or progressive disease. In the multi-cohort phase II CheckMate 205 trial, trial patients received single-agent nivolumab. An independent review committee assessed best overall response by applying the 2007 International Working Group response criteria. Trial PBMCs were collected immediately before nivolumab initiation (C1D1) and during therapy at cycle 2 day 1 and cycle 4 day 1. Peripheral blood was collected in 8 mL Vacutainer Cell Preparation Tubes, from which PBMCs were isolated by centrifugation and then cryopreserved.

V is reduced by 3 bases and J by 2 bases, leaving a spacing of 11 bases between them. CDR1 and CDR2, looked up from the germline V gene (reference sequence), are LNHDA and SQIVND. Counted from cysteine to phenylalanine, this CDR3 has 15 amino acids. Only the CDR3 part of the read is kept: 45 bases, read in frame from the first base. General findings and caveats noted by the study authors: The study was limited to a single clinical trial cohort, and causes of repertoire differences, possibly disease activity or prior therapy, remained undefined. Patients starting nivolumab less than 1 year after ASCT had lower diversity and were excluded from later analyses to avoid confounding by immune reconstitution. CD4+ but not CD8+ TCR diversity rose significantly by C4D1 (p=0.0027 vs p=0.16), most apparent in complete responders (p=0.02). Trial patients with a complete response had baseline diversity similar to that of newly diagnosed patients, while partial responders and progressors had significantly lower diversity. Newly diagnosed patients were reported to have lower baseline TCR diversity than healthy donors, and relapsed/refractory patients were reported to have lower baseline TCR diversity still.

Genomic DNA was isolated using the Qiagen DNeasy kit from unsorted PBMCs as well as from negatively selected CD4+ and CD8+ fractions. Using primers that anneal to V and J segments, immunoSEQ multiplex PCR amplified the TCR beta CDR3 regions. Amplification bias was minimized using a synthetic immune receptor repertoire, and residual bias was removed computationally after sequencing. Per the source publication's procedure: Custom Python scripts were used to quantify repertoire diversity as the Shannon entropy index. Unsorted, CD4+ and CD8+ repertoires were examined separately, except in combined analyses, for which CD4+ and CD8+ sequences were merged in silico. Clonal expansion was defined as a frequency increase of at least 2-fold after treatment compared with C1D1, and clones undetected at baseline were assigned a pseudocount of 0.5. Singleton clones were defined as clones with 0 or 1 copy at C1D1, and non-singleton clones were defined as clones with 2 or more copies. Clones expanded in unsorted samples were assigned a CD4+, CD8+ or unknown annotation through matching of protein sequences in sorted samples from the same patient. Diversity changes from C1D1 to C4D1 were tested in paired samples using Wilcoxon tests. TCRdb obtained this table from immuneACCESS and retained in-frame rearrangements with V and J assigned. These tables miss some clones; where compared with another copy, unresolved V genes account for less than half of the shortfall, and the remainder is unexplained. The DNA gave D and trimming, while V, J and clone size come from that table. The sample has 25,000 to 35,000 clones on record, about 71% of them singletons. Around 3% of the sample goes to the ten largest clones.

The V and J segments used are TRBV19 and TRBJ2-1, with the D gene not clear enough to name. The sequences come from peripheral blood mononuclear cells (PBMCs), collected before the second cycle of nivolumab. The TCR originated in a human donor with classical Hodgkin lymphoma. The CDR3 sequence is CASSIVGLTYNEQFF. Here is the DNA: TGTGCCAGTAGTATTGTGGGCCTCACCTACAATGAGCAGTTCTTC.